This T cell receptor (beta chain) originates from a study of blood T cell repertoires in COVID-19. For the study at large: The cDNA or gDNA used as material had been derived from T cells, B-cell-depleted T cells, or PBMCs.

This CDR3 region has 14 residues. Trimming removed 7 bases from V and 13 bases from J; junction bases left unmatched: 15. The germline V gene has CDR1 MGHRA and CDR2 YSYEKL. As originally analysed: Reference gene primer amplification gave nucleated cell count estimates. Libraries were prepared by immunoSEQ multiplex PCR; TCRdb keeps only in-frame clonotypes and omits some of them. Clone size and the V and J calls come from that table; the DNA yielded D and trimming. The sample has hundreds of thousands of clones, approximately 88% seen once. Seattle patient enrollment occurred during active infection, with longitudinal follow-up thereafter.

The rearrangement links TRBV4-1 to TRBJ1-4; 7 bases line up with TRBD1. Sequenced material: peripheral blood. This receptor was identified in a woman aged 45-65 years with COVID-19, enrolled during active disease. The CDR3 DNA reads TGCGCCAGCACCCCCCTAAGGGGGCAGGGCACACTGTTTTTT. Translating it yields CASTPLRGQGTLFF.